This T cell receptor (beta chain) was captured by sequencing in a study of blood T cell repertoires in COVID-19. Study summary: The study drew acute and convalescent COVID-19 samples from the United States, Italy and Spain. The analysed material was cDNA or gDNA that came from T cells, B-cell-depleted T cells, or PBMCs.

V lost 2 bases, J lost 7 bases, and 10 bases stayed unmatched. The length of the CDR3 is 17 residues. CDR1 MNHEY and CDR2 SVGEGT come from the germline V gene. Per the study methods: Estimated nucleated cell counts came from reference gene primer amplification. Data came from immunoSEQ multiplex PCR; TCRdb stores just in-frame clones and leaves some out. That table furnishes V, J and clone size, whereas the DNA furnished D and trimming. The sample carries 250,000 or so clones, roughly 80% recorded once. Sequencing was performed on peripheral blood. This receptor was identified in a woman under 30 with acute or convalescent COVID-19. The chain couples TRBV6-2 or TRBV6-3 to TRBJ2-1; TRBD2 agrees at 11 bases. CDR3 in amino acids: CASSYPQTSGISNEQFF. Here the CDR3 DNA reads TGTGCCAGCAGTTACCCTCAGACTAGCGGGATAAGTAATGAGCAGTTCTTC.